Shown below are 17 T cell receptor beta chains from a single sample sequenced in a study of blood T cell repertoires in COVID-19. The method was immunoSEQ multiplex PCR; TCRdb's version includes in-frame clones alone and lacks a portion of them. The table has more than 90,000 clones, 85% seen once; the top ten hold about 1.7%. Sequenced: peripheral blood. All receptors come from a woman aged 70-85 years with active or convalescent COVID-19.

The rearrangement links TRBV6-1 to TRBJ1-2; 8 positions match TRBD1. CDR3 size: 14 residues. Unmatched junction bases numbered 4, after V lost 3 bases and J lost 4 bases. Per germline, CDR1 MNHNS and CDR2 SASEGT. CDR3 sequence reads: CASSDRTGLYGYTF. The CDR3 nucleotides are TGTGCCAGCAGTGACCGGACAGGGCTCTATGGCTACACCTTC.

Here the CDR3 reads CASSSPGAGGIYEQYF. CDR3 coding DNA: TGTGCCAGCAGCTCCCCTGGGGCGGGAGGAATTTACGAGCAGTACTTC. This chain joins TRBV5-4 and TRBJ2-7, with 8 positions matching TRBD2. Per the germline V gene, CDR1 is SGHNT and CDR2 is YYREEE (reference sequence). Trimming took 3 bases from V and 4 from J; bases not matched to a gene: 12. The CDR3 has 16 amino acids.

V and J are TRBV11-2 and TRBJ1-6; possibly TRBD1 for D (5 bases). This CDR3 comprises 14 residues. The V end was cut by 0 bases, the J end by 10 bases, with 10 bases between. The V gene's germline CDR1 is SGHAT and CDR2 FQNNGV. The CDR3 protein is CASSLDRVGSPLHF. DNA of the CDR3: TGTGCCAGCAGCTTAGACAGGGTAGGCTCACCCCTCCACTTT.

This clone was counted a few times. The V gene is TRBV12-5, the J gene TRBJ2-2, with D tentatively TRBD1 (5 bases). The CDR3 contains 16 residues. Trimming pared 3 bases from V and 3 bases from J, leaving 14 bases between. Germline V CDR1 and CDR2: LGHNT, FRNRAP. CDR3 sequence reads: CASGFTGPRDTGELFF. CDR3 sequence (DNA): TGTGCTAGTGGTTTCACCGGGCCCAGGGACACCGGGGAGCTGTTTTTT.

The chain joins TRBV5-1 to TRBJ2-7, with 7 bases fitting TRBD1. The ends lost 0 bases at V and 4 bases at J; junction bases unmatched: 4. In germline, CDR1 is SGHRS, CDR2 YFSETQ. This CDR3 has 14 amino acids. CDR3 in DNA: TGCGCCAGCAGCTTGGATATCAGGGGGTACGAGCAGTACTTC. Translating it yields CASSLDIRGYEQYF.

The chain is built from TRBV7-3 and TRBJ2-3; 13 bases map to TRBD2. The CDR3 extends over 16 amino acids. CDR1 SGHTA and CDR2 FQGTGA come from the germline V gene. The ends lost 4 bases at V and 4 bases at J; junction bases unmatched: 5. DNA for the CDR3: TGTGCCAGCAGCTCTAGACTAGCGGGGGGTGCAGATACGCAGTATTTT. This codes for CASSSRLAGGADTQYF.

This clone appeared once. The chain links TRBV15 to TRBJ1-5; the match to TRBD1 covers 9 bases. The CDR3 length is 17 residues. V lost 1 base to trimming and J lost 0 bases; unmatched junction nucleotides: 4. The germline CDR1 and CDR2 sequences are LNHNV and YYDKDF (reference sequence). CDR3 sequence reads: CATSRAGTGYSNQPQHF. The CDR3 nucleotides are TGTGCCACCAGCAGAGCCGGGACAGGGTATAGCAATCAGCCCCAGCATTTT.

The chain joins TRBV19 to TRBJ1-2, with TRBD1 identical over 7 bases. Germline CDR1 reads LNHDA; CDR2 reads SQIVND (reference sequence). The trim removed 6 bases at V and 6 bases at J, leaving 7 bases unmatched. There are 13 residues in the CDR3. CDR3 bases: TGTGCCAGTAGGGCACAGGGGCTCGATGGCTACACCTTC. Its translation: CASRAQGLDGYTF.

In this sample, this clone turned up once. The V call is TRBV11-2, the J call TRBJ2-5; D remains unclear. Germline V gene sequence: CDR1 SGHAT, CDR2 FQNNGV. V lost 7 bases to trimming and J lost 7 bases, with 10 bases between them. The CDR3 contains 11 residues. CDR3 loop: CASNSVGTQYF. CDR3 bases: TGTGCCAGCAACTCGGTCGGGACCCAGTACTTC. The full variable domain, in which reference TRBV11-2 and TRBJ2-5 provide the parts outside the CDR3, is EAGVAQSPRYKIIEKRQSVAFWCNPISGHATLYWYQQILGQGPKLLIQFQNNGVVDDSQLPKDRFSAERLKGVDSTLKIQPAKLEDSAVYLCASNSVGTQYFGPGTRLLVL.

J is TRBJ2-1 and V is TRBV27; D gene unclear. The germline V gene encodes CDR1 MNHEY and CDR2 SMNVEV (reference sequence). V was clipped by 6 bases and J by 5 bases, with 17 bases between them. The CDR3 length is 15 residues. The CDR3, as DNA: TGTGCCAGCAGATTGGCAGCGTCGATCAACAATGAGCAGTTCTTC. It translates to CASRLAASINNEQFF.

This clone has more than one count but fewer than ten. The J gene is TRBJ1-5, the V gene TRBV2; TRBD1 matches at 7 bases. The J segment lost 4 bases and the V segment lost 6 bases, leaving 3 bases of the junction unmatched. The germline CDR1 and CDR2 sequences are SNHLY and FYNNEI. The CDR3 is 13 amino acids. CDR3 sequence: CASRGQQNQPQHF. The DNA for the CDR3 is TGTGCCAGCAGGGGACAGCAGAATCAGCCCCAGCATTTT. Full variable domain (rest looked up from reference TRBV2 and TRBJ1-5): EPEVTQTPSHQVTQMGQEVILRCVPISNHLYFYWYRQILGQKVEFLVSFYNNEISEKSEIFDDQFSVERPDGSNFTLKIRSTKLEDSAMYFCASRGQQNQPQHFGDGTRLSIL.

This chain joins TRBV7-2 and TRBJ2-3, with 10 bases matching TRBD2. This CDR3 has 15 amino acids. CDR1 and CDR2 (germline): SGHTA, FQGNSA. V lost 5 bases, J lost 0 bases, and 2 bases stayed unmatched. The CDR3 coding sequence is TGTGCCAGCAGCACTAGCGGGACCAGCACAGATACGCAGTATTTT. Its protein product is CASSTSGTSTDTQYF.

The chain employs TRBV6-5 and TRBJ2-7; 7 positions agree with TRBD1. Germline V gene lookup returns CDR1 MNHEY and CDR2 SVGAGI. CDR3 length: 14 residues. Trimming took 5 bases from V and 6 from J; bases not matched to a gene: 10. CDR3 sequence (DNA): TGTGCCAGCAGTCAAAGTCAGGGGGATGGCGAGCAGTACTTC. As protein: CASSQSQGDGEQYF.

The chain employs TRBV3-1 (or the pseudogene TRBV3-2) and TRBJ2-1; TRBD2 agrees at 12 bases. Germline V gene lookup returns CDR1 LGHDT and CDR2 YNNKEL (reference sequence). Trimming at V came to 4 bases and at J to 8 bases, leaving 9 bases not matched to a gene. The CDR3 extends over 16 amino acids. The CDR3 spells CASSLRLAGVAHEQFF. In DNA, the CDR3 is TGTGCCAGCAGCCTCCGACTAGCGGGAGTCGCTCATGAGCAGTTCTTC.

The genes are TRBV19 and TRBJ2-2, with 11 bases matching TRBD2. Germline CDR1 is LNHDA and CDR2 is SQIVND (reference sequence). Trimming cost V 7 bases and J 4 bases; bases outside gene matches: 8. The CDR3 sequence is 16 residues long. The CDR3 DNA reads as TGTGCCAGTATGCCCGTAGCGGGGGGGACCACCGGGGAGCTGTTTTTT. Protein sequence: CASMPVAGGTTGELFF.

The gene calls are TRBV18 and TRBJ1-1, with 11 bases aligning to TRBD1. Germline values: CDR1 KGHSH, CDR2 LQKENI. V dropped 2 bases and J dropped 1; count of bases not matched to a gene: 3. CDR3 size: 16 residues. The CDR3 DNA follows: TGTGCCAGCTCACCAGGACAGGGGGCCTGGAACACTGAAGCTTTCTTT. As protein: CASSPGQGAWNTEAFF. Full variable domain (missing parts from reference TRBV18 and TRBJ1-1): NAGVMQNPRHLVRRRGQEARLRCSPMKGHSHVYWYRQLPEEGLKFMVYLQKENIIDESGMPKERFSAEFPKEGPSILRIQQVVRGDSAAYFCASSPGQGAWNTEAFFGQGTRLTVV.

This chain uses TRBV5-1 with TRBJ2-2; TRBD2 matches at 7 bases. Germline CDR1 is SGHRS and CDR2 is YFSETQ. Trimming at V came to 5 bases and at J to 6 bases, leaving 13 bases not matched to a gene. CDR3 size: 16 residues. The CDR3 spells CASRAKSGGVSGELFF. CDR3 coding DNA: TGCGCCAGCAGGGCAAAGTCGGGGGGAGTATCCGGGGAGCTGTTTTTT.